This passage covers 27 T cell receptor beta chains from one sample sequenced in a study of shared clonotypes between healthy human individuals. Assay: immunoSEQ multiplex PCR; the TCRdb copy retains only in-frame clones and omits some. The sample gives some 1.4 million clones, roughly 97% of which show up once; approximately 1.2% is in the top ten. The sample was naive CD4+ T cells sorted from blood. Subset specified: CD45RA+ positively selected. Receptors originate from a man aged 25 to 40 in good health.

The J gene is TRBJ2-2, the V gene TRBV9; 12 positions agree with TRBD2. Germline loops: CDR1 SGDLS, CDR2 YYNGEE. The CDR3 covers 17 residues. V lost 3 bases, J lost 3 bases, and 6 bases stayed unmatched. CDR3 protein: CASSARSSGRDTGELFF. CDR3 DNA: TGTGCCAGCAGCGCCCGATCTAGCGGGAGGGACACCGGGGAGCTGTTTTTT.

The rearrangement uses TRBV5-1 and TRBJ2-3; a weak D match, TRBD1 (7 bases). The CDR3 is 15 amino acids. The ends were cut back, 3 bases at V and 1 base at J, with 12 bases in the middle. Germline values: CDR1 SGHRS, CDR2 YFSETQ. The chain's CDR3 is CASSSQGGGTDTQYF. DNA of the CDR3: TGCGCCAGCAGCTCCCAGGGGGGAGGCACAGATACGCAGTATTTT.

The V call is TRBV29-1, the J call TRBJ2-3; D perhaps matches TRBD2 (6 bases). Germline lookup yields CDR1 SQVTM and CDR2 ANQGSEA. The CDR3 has 14 amino acids. Trimming removed 6 bases from V and 6 bases from J, with 19 bases in between. CDR3 sequence: CSVALAEALDTQYF. The DNA for the CDR3 is TGCAGCGTCGCATTAGCGGAGGCCTTGGATACGCAGTATTTT.

The V call is TRBV21-1, the J call TRBJ2-3; the table's TRBD2 call for D was not verified on the DNA. TRBV21-1 is shown as a pseudogene. The CDR3 covers 11 residues. The CDR3 protein is CASSKTGTQYF. The CDR3 DNA is TGTGCCAGCAGCAAGACCGGGACGCAGTATTTT.

The chain combines TRBV7-2 with TRBJ2-1; TRBD2 agrees at 8 bases. Germline V gene data show CDR1 as SGHTA and CDR2 as FQGNSA. The CDR3 covers 15 residues. Trimming cost V 5 bases and J 0 bases; bases outside gene matches: 3. The CDR3 region is CASSRGGSSYNEQFF. CDR3 DNA sequence: TGTGCCAGCAGCCGCGGGGGGAGCTCCTACAATGAGCAGTTCTTC.

This clone has just a few counts. Other DNA sequences in this sample translate to the same CDR3. The V and J genes are TRBV10-3 and TRBJ1-1; D might be TRBD1 (6 bases). Deletions cut 0 bases from V and 0 bases from J, with 8 bases between. CDR1 and CDR2 from the germline V gene are ENHRY and SYGVKD. The CDR3 covers 15 residues. CDR3: CAISESPGVNTEAFF. CDR3 nucleotide sequence: TGTGCCATCAGTGAGTCGCCAGGGGTGAACACTGAAGCTTTCTTT.

The gene calls are TRBV6-1 and TRBJ2-5, with 8 bases fitting TRBD1. The V gene end was trimmed by 4 bases and the J gene end by 4 bases; junction bases not matched to a gene: 11. The CDR3 consists of 16 residues. Germline V gives CDR1 MNHNS, CDR2 SASEGT. The CDR3 DNA sequence: TGTGCCAGCAGTGTTGACAGGGGAAAATTCGGAGAGACCCAGTACTTC. Translated: CASSVDRGKFGETQYF.

In the case of this clone: This CDR3 is also generated by other DNA sequences in the sample. The J gene is TRBJ2-5, the V gene TRBV2; 10 nucleotides agree with TRBD1. Per the germline V gene, CDR1 is SNHLY and CDR2 is FYNNEI. This CDR3 is built from 14 residues. V trimming: 5 bases; J trimming: 4 bases; junction bases outside the gene matches: 4. This CDR3 reads CASSRRTGGETQYF. In DNA, the CDR3 is TGTGCCAGCAGTCGACGGACAGGGGGAGAGACCCAGTACTTC. Filled out from reference TRBV2 and TRBJ2-5, the complete variable domain reads EPEVTQTPSHQVTQMGQEVILRCVPISNHLYFYWYRQILGQKVEFLVSFYNNEISEKSEIFDDQFSVERPDGSNFTLKIRSTKLEDSAMYFCASSRRTGGETQYFGPGTRLLVL.

The rearrangement uses TRBV29-1 and TRBJ1-1; D may be TRBD1 (6 bases). V dropped 8 bases and J dropped 0 bases, with 13 bases sitting between them. In germline, CDR1 is SQVTM, CDR2 ANQGSEA. The CDR3 is made up of 13 amino acids. CDR3 bases: TGCAGCTTAACAGGGACGATGAACACTGAAGCTTTCTTT. Translation: CSLTGTMNTEAFF.

This clone was detected a few times. The chain combines TRBV6-6 with TRBJ1-1; unclear D gene. The V end lost 4 bases, the J end lost 3 bases, and 9 bases lay between the germline ends. The CDR3 loop spans 13 amino acids. Germline CDR1 reads MNHNY; CDR2 reads SVGAGI (reference sequence). The CDR3 nucleotides are TGTGCCAGCAGTTTCCAAGGAGACACTGAAGCTTTCTTT. It translates to CASSFQGDTEAFF.

The V and J genes are TRBV11-3 and TRBJ2-1; D is uncertain. The ends were cut back, 5 bases at V and 10 bases at J, with 12 bases in the middle. The CDR3 is 12 amino acids. Germline values: CDR1 SGHNT, CDR2 YENEEA. DNA of the CDR3: TGTGCCAGCAGCCCACATACAGAAGAGCAGTTCTTC. It codes for CASSPHTEEQFF.

This clone appeared once. The rearrangement joins TRBV2 to TRBJ2-1, with D perhaps assigned TRBD1 or TRBD2 (6 bases each). V lost 9 bases and J lost 6, with 24 bases in between. The CDR3 sequence is 16 residues long. Looked up from germline, CDR1 is SNHLY and CDR2 is FYNNEI. CDR3 loop: CARPRGGGRKVNEQFF. The DNA for the CDR3 is TGTGCCAGGCCCAGGGGAGGAGGTAGGAAGGTCAATGAGCAGTTCTTC.

The V call is TRBV7-9, the J call TRBJ2-3; either TRBD1 or TRBD2 may fit D (5 bases each). In germline, CDR1 is SEHNR, CDR2 FQNEAQ (reference sequence). Trimming removed 5 bases from V and 6 bases from J, with 27 bases in between. The CDR3 has 18 residues. In DNA, the CDR3 is TGTGCCAGCAGCCTTTCATCCGGGACCGCTTTTTTATTGGATACGCAGTATTTT. Protein sequence: CASSLSSGTAFLLDTQYF. Variable domain in full (rest from reference TRBV7-9 and TRBJ2-3): DTGVSQNPRHKITKRGQNVTFRCDPISEHNRLYWYRQTLGQGPEFLTYFQNEAQLEKSRLLSDRFSAERPKGSFSTLEIQRTEQGDSAMYLCASSLSSGTAFLLDTQYFGPGTRLTVL.

This chain joins TRBV28 and TRBJ2-7, with 7 bases matching TRBD2. There are 15 residues in the CDR3. The junction had 4 bases not matched to a gene; V was cut back by 2 bases and J by 0 bases. Germline V CDR1 and CDR2: MDHEN, SYDVKM. CDR3 in amino acids: CASSLSGTASYEQYF. DNA of the CDR3: TGTGCCAGCAGTTTAAGCGGGACCGCCTCCTACGAGCAGTACTTC.

V and J are TRBV18 and TRBJ2-3; 10 bases fit TRBD2. CDR1 KGHSH and CDR2 LQKENI come from the germline V gene. This CDR3 comprises 21 residues. J gave up 2 bases and V 3 bases, and 20 bases lay outside the gene matches. The DNA for the CDR3 is TGTGCCAGCTCACCGACCCGGGACGGCAGGACTAGCGGACCCGTCACAGATACGCAGTATTTT. Translated, it gives CASSPTRDGRTSGPVTDTQYF.

The V and J genes are TRBV28 and TRBJ1-1, with a weak D call TRBD1 (6 bases). This CDR3 comprises 12 residues. The V end was cut by 2 bases, the J end by 6 bases, with 7 bases between. Germline V gives CDR1 MDHEN, CDR2 SYDVKM. CDR3 residues: CASSLRTAEAFF. CDR3 nucleotides: TGTGCCAGCAGTTTAAGGACAGCTGAAGCTTTCTTT.

The chain has TRBV2 and TRBJ2-7; D is possibly TRBD2 (6 bases). The CDR3 loop spans 17 amino acids. The V end was cut by 5 bases, the J end by 7 bases, with 27 bases between. Germline assignment: CDR1 SNHLY and CDR2 FYNNEI. CDR3 coding DNA: TGTGCCAGCAGTCCGCCCGTGGGGGGAATGACCACTACGGAGCAGTACTTC. Protein product: CASSPPVGGMTTTEQYF.

This clone was observed once. The gene calls are TRBV25-1 and TRBJ1-4; the match to TRBD1 covers 7 bases. Germline V gene sequence: CDR1 MGHDK, CDR2 SYGVNS. CDR3 size: 15 residues. V gave up 6 bases and J gave up 3 bases; unmatched junction bases: 7. This CDR3 is CASRKGTEPNEKLFF. Here the CDR3 DNA reads TGTGCCAGCAGAAAGGGGACAGAACCTAATGAAAAACTGTTTTTT.

This chain links TRBV5-1 with TRBJ2-1, with no clear D. CDR1 is SGHRS and CDR2 is YFSETQ in the germline V gene. Trimming removed 1 base at V and 5 bases at J, with 13 bases between. CDR3 length equals 15 residues. The CDR3 loop is CASSLNSPVNNEQFF. CDR3 DNA sequence: TGCGCCAGCAGCTTGAATTCGCCGGTTAACAATGAGCAGTTCTTC.

About this clone itself: Other DNA sequences from this sample encode an identical CDR3 as well. J is TRBJ2-5 and V is TRBV7-9; unclear D gene. V was shortened by 3 bases and J by 4 bases, with 6 bases between the two germline ends. CDR1 is SEHNR, CDR2 FQNEAQ, per germline (reference sequence). The CDR3 is 12 residues long. The CDR3 sequence: CASSLETETQYF. The CDR3 bases are TGTGCCAGCAGCTTGGAGACAGAGACCCAGTACTTC. The whole variable domain, filled in from reference TRBV7-9 and TRBJ2-5, reads DTGVSQNPRHKITKRGQNVTFRCDPISEHNRLYWYRQTLGQGPEFLTYFQNEAQLEKSRLLSDRFSAERPKGSFSTLEIQRTEQGDSAMYLCASSLETETQYFGPGTRLLVL.

This sequence joins TRBV7-9 and TRBJ2-5; a weak D match, TRBD2 (6 bases). The V end was cut by 4 bases, the J end by 2 bases, with 17 bases between. The CDR3 consists of 16 residues. The germline gives CDR1 SEHNR, CDR2 FQNEAQ (reference sequence). CDR3 region: CASSSRETRGQETQYF. Written as DNA, the CDR3 is TGTGCCAGCAGCTCCCGGGAAACCCGGGGGCAAGAGACCCAGTACTTC.

The rearrangement links TRBV6-1 to TRBJ1-1; D not certain. V was clipped by 7 bases and J by 6 bases, with 9 bases between them. The CDR3 runs to 11 residues. CDR1 is MNHNS and CDR2 is SASEGT in the germline V gene. Written as DNA, the CDR3 is TGTGCCAGCACTCGTTCCCCTGAAGCTTTCTTT. As protein: CASTRSPEAFF.

The chain links TRBV2 to TRBJ2-1, with D possibly being TRBD2 (6 bases). CDR3 size: 15 residues. With 7 bases removed from V and 6 bases from J, the gap between germline ends came to 19 bases. In germline, CDR1 is SNHLY, CDR2 FYNNEI. The CDR3 is CASKRTDRGSNEQFF. CDR3 DNA: TGTGCCAGCAAGAGAACGGACCGGGGGTCCAATGAGCAGTTCTTC.

The chain links TRBV7-9 to TRBJ1-6; no clear D gene. The germline CDR1 and CDR2 sequences are SEHNR and FQNEAQ (reference sequence). Trimming shortened V by 1 base and J by 8 bases, and 6 bases separated the two germline ends. The CDR3 runs to 13 residues. The CDR3 nucleotides read TGTGCCAGCAGCTTAGATGGGGATTCACCCCTCCACTTT. Protein sequence: CASSLDGDSPLHF.

The J gene is TRBJ2-7, the V gene TRBV7-2; possibly TRBD1 or TRBD2 for D (6 bases each). Germline V lookup: CDR1 SGHTA, CDR2 FQGNSA. Between the trimmed V and J ends, which lost 1 base and 7 bases, there was a span of 14 bases. The CDR3 has 14 amino acids. Here the CDR3 reads CASSLGAGQREQYF. CDR3 nucleotides: TGTGCCAGCAGCTTAGGGGCGGGACAAAGGGAGCAGTACTTC.

The rearrangement joins TRBV11-2 to TRBJ2-1; the match to TRBD2 covers 9 bases. CDR1 SGHAT and CDR2 FQNNGV come from the germline V gene. The CDR3 totals 15 residues. The J segment lost 7 bases and the V segment lost 3 bases, leaving 7 bases of the junction unmatched. CDR3 region: CASSFGAGGQNEQFF. CDR3 in DNA: TGTGCCAGCAGCTTTGGTGCGGGAGGGCAGAATGAGCAGTTCTTC.

This clone appeared once. The chain has TRBV5-4 and TRBJ2-7; D is possibly TRBD1 (6 bases). With 0 bases removed from V and 6 bases from J, the gap between germline ends came to 10 bases. Per germline, CDR1 SGHNT and CDR2 YYREEE (reference sequence). The CDR3 contains 13 residues. The CDR3: CASSLAGTPEQYF. The DNA for the CDR3 is TGTGCCAGCAGCTTGGCGGGGACACCCGAGCAGTACTTC.